A selection of T cell receptor beta chains follows, all from one sample in a study of cytomegalovirus exposure and HLA in healthy donors. Assay: immunoSEQ multiplex PCR; the TCRdb copy retains only in-frame clones and omits some. The data contain 150,000 to 200,000 clones, approximately 71% of them singletons. Sequencing was done on a sample of PBMCs. The receptors were sampled from a male donor in good health and CMV-seronegative. CDR3s include the opening cysteine and the closing phenylalanine or tryptophan. D genes are given only for firm matches. Not all rows give a size; the values are once, few, many and, for expanded clones, a class.

j_gene,abundance,d_gene,v_gene,CDR3aa,CDR3nt
TRBJ1-1,few,-,TRBV6-1,CASTEVGGSTEAFF,TGTGCCAGCACCGAGGTGGGGGGTAGCACTGAAGCTTTCTTT
TRBJ2-3,-,TRBD2,TRBV18,CASSPPETSGTDTQYF,TGTGCCAGCTCACCACCCGAGACTAGCGGAACAGATACGCAGTATTTT
TRBJ2-7,-,-,TRBV19,CASSRGTWSWDEQYF,TGTGCCAGTAGTAGGGGGACTTGGTCTTGGGACGAGCAGTACTTC
TRBJ2-3,-,TRBD1,TRBV7-9,CASSSGQGADTQYF,TGTGCCAGCAGCTCTGGACAGGGGGCCGATACGCAGTATTTT
TRBJ2-2,few,-,TRBV7-9,CASREIGELFF,TGTGCCAGCAGAGAGATCGGGGAGCTGTTTTTT
TRBJ2-3,-,-,TRBV11-2,CASSLAGAGTDTQYF,TGTGCCAGCAGCTTAGCAGGCGCGGGGACAGATACGCAGTATTTT
TRBJ2-7,-,TRBD1,TRBV5-1,CASSLAGQGWTYEQYF,TGCGCCAGCAGCTTGGCCGGACAGGGGTGGACCTACGAGCAGTACTTC
TRBJ2-5,-,TRBD2,TRBV5-6,CASSFMTSGKETQYF,TGTGCCAGCAGCTTCATGACTAGCGGGAAAGAGACCCAGTACTTC
TRBJ1-2,few,-,TRBV9,CASSALSSRAYGYTF,TGTGCCAGCAGCGCCCTCTCGTCCAGGGCTTATGGCTACACCTTC
TRBJ1-2,-,TRBD1,TRBV5-4,CASSSPTGLWGGYTF,TGTGCCAGCAGCTCCCCGACAGGGTTGTGGGGTGGCTACACCTTC
TRBJ1-1,few,-,TRBV2,CASSDRPHTEAFF,TGTGCCAGCAGCGACAGGCCGCACACTGAAGCTTTCTTT
TRBJ1-2,-,TRBD1,TRBV4-1,CASSQDLTGPYGYTF,TGCGCCAGCAGCCAAGACCTGACAGGGCCCTATGGCTACACCTTC
TRBJ1-2,-,-,TRBV30,CAWSEGTVRYTF,TGTGCCTGGAGTGAAGGGACTGTCCGCTACACCTTC
TRBJ1-1,-,-,TRBV5-1,CASSVTGNTEAFF,TGCGCCAGCAGCGTTACAGGGAACACTGAAGCTTTCTTT
TRBJ2-5,-,-,TRBV5-1,CASSFPEQETQYF,TGCGCCAGCAGCTTTCCGGAGCAAGAGACCCAGTACTTC
TRBJ2-1,-,-,TRBV21-1,CASSKVRCADNEQFF,TGTGCCAGCAGCAAAGTACGGTGTGCCGACAATGAGCAGTTCTTC
TRBJ2-7,-,TRBD2,TRBV6-1,CASSPRTSGSYEQYF,TGTGCCAGCAGTCCCCGGACTAGCGGATCCTACGAGCAGTACTTC
TRBJ2-1,-,-,TRBV19,CASSWDISSYNEQFF,TGTGCCAGTAGTTGGGACATAAGCTCCTACAATGAGCAGTTCTTC
TRBJ2-7,-,-,TRBV4-2,CASSQFTTGYEQYF,TGTGCCAGCAGCCAATTCACTACCGGCTACGAGCAGTACTTC
TRBJ2-7,-,TRBD2,TRBV19,CASSPGLAGYEQYF,TGTGCCAGTAGTCCCGGACTAGCGGGCTACGAGCAGTACTTC
TRBJ2-2,-,TRBD2,TRBV7-8,CASSLFSGATGELFF,TGTGCCAGCAGCTTATTTAGCGGGGCCACCGGGGAGCTGTTTTTT
TRBJ1-2,-,-,TRBV7-8,CASSLFTDNDIRGYTF,TGTGCCAGCAGCTTATTCACGGACAACGATATCCGTGGCTACACCTTC
TRBJ1-5,-,-,TRBV5-5,CASSWEGIGNQPQHF,TGTGCCAGCAGCTGGGAGGGGATTGGCAATCAGCCCCAGCATTTT
TRBJ2-2,-,TRBD2,TRBV19,CASQPGGWTGELFF,TGTGCCTCTCAACCGGGAGGGTGGACCGGGGAGCTGTTTTTT
TRBJ2-6,-,-,TRBV5-8,CASSWSEGSSGANVLTF,TGTGCCAGCAGCTGGTCGGAGGGAAGCTCTGGGGCCAACGTCCTGACTTTC
TRBJ1-5,-,-,TRBV2,CASSRPGTYYQPQHF,TGTGCCAGCAGTCGGCCTGGGACATACTATCAGCCCCAGCATTTT
TRBJ1-2,-,-,TRBV6-5,CASSSPDGAYGYTF,TGTGCCAGCAGTTCCCCCGATGGGGCCTATGGCTACACCTTC
TRBJ1-1,-,TRBD1,TRBV7-9,CASSSGTGLTEAFF,TGTGCCAGCAGCTCCGGGACAGGGCTTACTGAAGCTTTCTTT
TRBJ2-7,-,-,TRBV5-1,CASSRGHKRVSYEQYF,TGCGCCAGCAGCCGGGGACACAAGCGAGTCTCCTACGAGCAGTACTTC
TRBJ2-7,few,-,TRBV5-1,CASSLIGQSYEQYF,TGCGCCAGCAGCTTAATCGGACAGTCCTACGAGCAGTACTTC
TRBJ1-5,-,-,TRBV6-1,CASTLMLGVNQPQHF,TGTGCCAGCACCCTAATGCTAGGGGTTAATCAGCCCCAGCATTTT
TRBJ2-6,-,TRBD1,TRBV27,CASSFTGGSPSGANVLTF,TGTGCCAGCAGTTTTACAGGGGGAAGCCCGTCTGGGGCCAACGTCCTGACTTTC
TRBJ2-6,-,-,TRBV25-1,CASSTQVSGANVLTF,TGTGCCAGCAGTACACAGGTCTCTGGGGCCAACGTCCTGACTTTC
TRBJ1-1,few,-,TRBV4-1,CASSPSGVGLWEAFF,TGCGCCAGCAGCCCCTCGGGGGTCGGGCTATGGGAAGCTTTCTTT
TRBJ1-3,-,TRBD1,TRBV5-1,CASSFSGTGSGNTIYF,TGCGCCAGCAGCTTTTCCGGGACAGGCTCTGGAAACACCATATATTTT
TRBJ2-7,-,-,TRBV9,CASSVGAGSYEQHF,-
TRBJ1-4,-,TRBD1,TRBV9,CASSVAGTAPTNEKLFF,TGTGCCAGCAGCGTAGCTGGGACAGCCCCAACTAATGAAAAACTGTTTTTT
TRBJ2-5,-,-,TRBV7-8,CASSLDITGIVRETQYF,TGTGCCAGCAGCTTAGATATCACAGGGATAGTGCGAGAGACCCAGTACTTC
TRBJ1-1,-,-,TRBV5-1,CASNLGGWTEAFF,TGCGCCAGCAATTTGGGCGGGTGGACTGAAGCTTTCTTT
TRBJ2-3,once,-,TRBV5-1,CASSLDRTDTQYF,TGCGCCAGCAGCTTGGACCGGACAGATACGCAGTATTTT
TRBJ2-1,-,TRBD2,TRBV2,CASSTGSGTFHEQFF,TGTGCCAGCAGTACAGGTAGCGGGACCTTCCATGAGCAGTTCTTC
TRBJ1-1,-,-,TRBV28,CASSLQGNTEAFF,TGTGCCAGCAGTTTACAGGGTAACACTGAAGCTTTCTTT
TRBJ1-5,-,-,TRBV19,CASSIYREYSNQPQHF,TGTGCCAGTAGTATCTACAGGGAATATAGCAATCAGCCCCAGCATTTT
TRBJ2-7,-,-,TRBV19,CASSIGGAYYEQYF,TGTGCCAGTAGTATAGGGGGAGCGTACTACGAGCAGTACTTC
TRBJ2-7,-,-,TRBV28,CASSLGLSYEQYF,TGTGCCAGCAGTTTAGGGCTTTCCTACGAGCAGTACTTC
TRBJ2-7,-,TRBD1,TRBV28,CASSPTGQGAREQYF,TGTGCCAGCAGTCCTACCGGACAGGGGGCTCGCGAGCAGTACTTC
TRBJ2-3,-,TRBD2,TRBV6-4,CASSETSGRGDTQYF,TGTGCCAGCAGTGAAACTAGCGGACGTGGCGATACGCAGTATTTT
TRBJ2-7,once,-,TRBV5-6,CASSRRRTSSYEQYF,TGTGCCAGCAGCCGCCGACGGACAAGCTCCTACGAGCAGTACTTC
TRBJ1-4,-,TRBD1,TRBV6-6,CASSSPGTENEKLFF,TGTGCCAGCAGTTCACCCGGGACAGAAAATGAAAAACTGTTTTTT
TRBJ1-2,-,TRBD1,TRBV9,CASSARQGGGYTF,TGTGCCAGCAGCGCGCGACAGGGCGGAGGCTACACCTTC
TRBJ2-5,few,TRBD2,TRBV7-9,CASTVERGGPETQYF,TGTGCCAGCACCGTGGAGCGGGGGGGCCCAGAGACCCAGTACTTC
TRBJ1-1,-,-,TRBV11-2,CASSPTVGNTEAFF,TGTGCCAGCAGCCCGACAGTTGGGAACACTGAAGCTTTCTTT
TRBJ1-2,-,TRBD1,TRBV19,CASSLPTGVEYGYTF,TGTGCCAGTAGTTTGCCGACAGGGGTAGAGTATGGCTACACCTTC
TRBJ2-7,-,-,TRBV28,CASIKGGDHEQYF,TGTGCCAGCATCAAAGGGGGGGACCACGAGCAGTACTTC
TRBJ2-3,-,-,TRBV7-3,CASSFSLDTQYF,TGTGCCAGCAGCTTCTCCCTGGATACGCAGTATTTT